This entry lists 27 T cell receptor beta chains sequenced from one sample in a study of T-cell reconstitution after alpha-beta-depleted transplantation in children. Unique molecular identifiers were incorporated when the TCRbeta library was constructed. Each CDR3 protein is one row after TCRdb ran MiXCR on the PCR reads. The data hold about 830,000 distinct CDR3 sequences, with roughly 16% observed a single time. The sample in question was PBMCs, mostly from graft donor cells, obtained 360 days after TCRalphabeta/CD19-depleted stem cell transplant. These receptors came from a male patient younger than 18 who had a stem cell transplant for acute lymphoblastic leukemia, so the T cells may come from the graft donor.

This clonotype was detected a few times. The chain uses TRBV29-1 and TRBJ2-7; tentatively, D is TRBD1 or TRBD2 (5 bases each). The CDR3 covers 13 residues. Germline CDR1 is SQVTM and CDR2 is ANQGSEA. The V and J ends lost 4 bases and 2 bases respectively, with 12 bases between them. Here the CDR3 reads CSVARGPTYEQYF. CDR3 sequence (DNA): TGCAGCGTTGCCCGGGGCCCAACCTACGAGCAGTACTTC.

The sample holds a few counts of this clonotype. The genes are TRBV5-1 and TRBJ2-2; 7 nucleotides match TRBD1. The CDR3 is 15 amino acids. CDR1 and CDR2 from the germline V gene are SGHRS and YFSETQ. The V and J ends lost 4 bases and 0 bases, in that order; junction bases with no gene match: 3. CDR3 DNA sequence: TGCGCCAGCAGCCCGGGACAGACGAACACCGGGGAGCTGTTTTTT. Translated: CASSPGQTNTGELFF.

V is TRBV2 and J is TRBJ2-1; D call uncertain. From germline, CDR1 is SNHLY and CDR2 FYNNEI. Trimming took 1 base from V and 2 from J, leaving 6 bases between them. This CDR3 comprises 14 residues. This CDR3 reads CASSEGLPYNEQFF. CDR3 bases: TGTGCCAGCAGTGAAGGACTGCCCTACAATGAGCAGTTCTTC.

Ten or more counts support this clonotype. The chain combines TRBV29-1 with TRBJ2-3; TRBD2 aligns across 8 bases. Germline assignment: CDR1 SQVTM and CDR2 ANQGSEA. With 3 bases clipped from V and 5 bases from J, the junction kept 4 bases outside the gene matches. The CDR3 has 13 amino acids. The CDR3 loop is CSVDPSGRDTQYF. The CDR3 DNA reads TGCAGCGTTGATCCGAGCGGGAGAGATACGCAGTATTTT.

This clonotype was picked up many times. CDR3 residues: CASKSGTVTYEQYF. CDR3 DNA: TGCGCCAGCAAGAGCGGGACAGTTACCTACGAGCAGTACTTC. V and J are TRBV5-1 and TRBJ2-7; perhaps D is TRBD1 or TRBD2 (7 bases each). This CDR3 is built from 14 residues. V lost 6 bases, J lost 2 bases, and 15 bases lay in between. The V gene's germline CDR1 is SGHRS and CDR2 YFSETQ.

V gene TRBV28 combines with J gene TRBJ2-5, with D tentatively TRBD2 (5 bases). V was clipped by 3 bases and J by 1 base, with 12 bases between them. This CDR3 region has 15 residues. Germline V gene sequence: CDR1 MDHEN, CDR2 SYDVKM. The CDR3 DNA is TGTGCCAGCAGTTTCGAGGGATCCGGCCAAGAGACCCAGTACTTC. Translating gives CASSFEGSGQETQYF.

V gene TRBV7-2 combines with J gene TRBJ2-3; 11 positions agree with TRBD2. Per the germline V gene, CDR1 is SGHTA and CDR2 is FQGNSA. Trimming removed 7 bases from V and 4 bases from J; junction bases left unmatched: 4. The CDR3 contains 14 residues. In nucleotides, the CDR3 is TGTGCCAGCATCTTGGGACTAGCGGCAGATACGCAGTATTTT. It codes for CASILGLAADTQYF.

This clonotype was detected only a few times. The chain combines TRBV7-3 with TRBJ2-6; possible D gene TRBD2, 5 bases. This CDR3 has 17 residues. Trimming took 3 bases from V and 2 from J, leaving 14 bases between them. Germline lookup yields CDR1 SGHTA and CDR2 FQGTGA. This chain's CDR3 is CASSFNPRGAGANVLTF. The DNA for the CDR3 is TGTGCCAGCAGCTTTAACCCCCGGGGAGCTGGGGCCAACGTCCTGACTTTC.

This clonotype has a handful of counts. V and J are TRBV18 and TRBJ2-1, with 9 positions matching TRBD2. Germline-derived CDR1 and CDR2 are KGHSH and LQKENI. J gave up 3 bases and V 3 bases, and 9 bases lay outside the gene matches. The CDR3 sequence is 17 residues long. DNA of the CDR3: TGTGCCAGCTCACCCTTCCTTATGCGGGAGGGCTACAATGAGCAGTTCTTC. It is translated as CASSPFLMREGYNEQFF.

In this sample, this clonotype turned up a few times. The chain combines TRBV6-1 with TRBJ2-7; no firm D call. The CDR3 totals 14 residues. V lost 4 bases and J lost 1, with 11 bases in between. The germline CDR1 and CDR2 sequences are MNHNS and SASEGT. As DNA, the CDR3 is TGTGCCAGCAGTGGGTTCCACAGTTCCTACGAGCAGTACTTC. Its translation: CASSGFHSSYEQYF.

The chain employs TRBV7-6 and TRBJ2-1; D gene unclear. Trimming stripped 4 bases from V and 7 bases from J, with 5 bases between. There are 11 residues in the CDR3. The germline V gene has CDR1 SGHVS and CDR2 FNYEAQ. DNA for the CDR3: TGTGCCAGCAGCTCCGAGAATGAGCAGTTCTTC. It codes for CASSSENEQFF.

This chain uses TRBV2 with TRBJ1-4; TRBD1 might be the D (5 bases). Trimming pared 7 bases from V and 12 bases from J, leaving 18 bases between. Germline CDR1 is SNHLY and CDR2 is FYNNEI. The CDR3 is 13 residues long. CDR3 coding DNA: TGTGCCAGCACGACAAGGACACTGGAGGAACTGTTTTTT. This gives the protein CASTTRTLEELFF.

This clonotype came up a few times. This sequence joins TRBV4-1 and TRBJ2-1; 10 nucleotides align to TRBD2. CDR1 and CDR2 from the germline V gene are MGHRA and YSYEKL. The CDR3 runs 17 residues. V trimming: 3 bases; J trimming: 9 bases; junction bases outside the gene matches: 14. The CDR3 sequence: CASSHLAGGLVGAEQFF. CDR3 sequence (DNA): TGCGCCAGCAGCCATTTAGCGGGAGGTTTAGTAGGGGCTGAGCAGTTCTTC.

The J gene is TRBJ2-5, the V gene TRBV11-1; D is uncertain. The germline gives CDR1 SGHAT, CDR2 FQDESV (reference sequence). This CDR3 has 12 amino acids. V lost 3 bases, J lost 5 bases, and 7 bases lay in between. CDR3 bases: TGTGCCAGCAGCTTCCGCTACGAGACCCAGTACTTC. This sequence encodes CASSFRYETQYF.

V gene TRBV5-1 combines with J gene TRBJ2-2; unclear D gene. Germline CDR1 and CDR2: SGHRS and YFSETQ. V lost 3 bases, J lost 1 base, and 7 bases lay in between. The length of the CDR3 is 14 residues. The DNA for the CDR3 is TGCGCCAGCAGCTCGCTTAAGAACACCGGGGAGCTGTTTTTT. The encoded protein is CASSSLKNTGELFF.

The CDR3 loop reads CASSDRDPAVGDTQYF. CDR3 nucleotide sequence: TGTGCCAGCAGCGACCGGGACCCCGCTGTTGGAGATACGCAGTATTTT. The chain links TRBV9 to TRBJ2-3; D may correspond to TRBD1 or TRBD2 (5 bases each). This CDR3 region has 16 residues. V lost 3 bases, J lost 5 bases, and 19 bases lay in between. Germline CDR1 and CDR2: SGDLS and YYNGEE. Based on the CDR3 plus reference TRBV9 and TRBJ2-3, the full variable domain is DSGVTQTPKHLITATGQRVTLRCSPRSGDLSVYWYQQSLDQGLQFLIQYYNGEERAKGNILERFSAQQFPDLHSELNLSSLELGDSALYFCASSDRDPAVGDTQYFGPGTRLTVL.

The V call is TRBV4-2, the J call TRBJ2-1; perhaps TRBD2 as D (7 bases). CDR3 length equals 15 residues. The germline V gene encodes CDR1 LGHNA and CDR2 YNFKEQ. Trimming removed 1 base at V and 12 bases at J, with 19 bases between. The CDR3 protein is CASSQGLGRGGGQFF. The CDR3 bases are TGTGCCAGCAGCCAAGGGTTAGGACGGGGAGGGGGGCAGTTCTTC.

This clonotype has a handful of counts. The V gene is TRBV12-3 or TRBV12-4, the J gene TRBJ2-2; D may be TRBD1 (6 bases). The CDR3 consists of 15 residues. With 4 bases removed from V and 0 bases from J, the gap between germline ends came to 9 bases. CDR3 sequence: CASSSTGSNTGELFF. DNA of the CDR3: TGTGCCAGCAGTTCAACAGGGTCGAACACCGGGGAGCTGTTTTTT.

This clonotype was seen a handful of times. V gene TRBV5-1 combines with J gene TRBJ1-2; 11 nucleotides align to TRBD1. Per the germline V gene, CDR1 is SGHRS and CDR2 is YFSETQ. The V gene end was trimmed by 7 bases and the J gene end by 2 bases; junction bases not matched to a gene: 4. This CDR3 has 14 amino acids. The CDR3 spells CASGDRGYNYGYTF. The CDR3 DNA reads as TGCGCCAGCGGGGACAGGGGGTACAACTATGGCTACACCTTC.

There are a few counts of this clonotype. The rearrangement uses TRBV14 and TRBJ2-1; D may be TRBD1 (6 bases). This CDR3 contains 13 residues. From germline, CDR1 is SGHDN and CDR2 FVKESK. V was clipped by 0 bases and J by 11 bases, with 11 bases between them. The CDR3, as DNA: TGTGCCAGCAGCCAAGAGGGACACCCCAAGCAGTTCTTC. As protein: CASSQEGHPKQFF.

This clonotype was counted at least ten times. The chain uses TRBV4-1 and TRBJ1-5; D remains unclear. V dropped 0 bases and J dropped 5 bases, with 14 bases sitting between them. CDR1 is MGHRA and CDR2 is YSYEKL in the germline V gene. This CDR3 spans 16 amino acids. The CDR3 DNA follows: TGCGCCAGCAGCCAAGATTACAAGTCGACACATCAGCCCCAGCATTTT. This encodes CASSQDYKSTHQPQHF.

This chain links TRBV5-1 with TRBJ2-5; D uncertain. The CDR3 spans 14 residues. Germline-derived CDR1 and CDR2 are SGHRS and YFSETQ. V was cut by 4 bases and J by 1 base, with 11 bases left in between. The CDR3 loop is CASSPYDLQETQYF. For the CDR3, the DNA is TGCGCCAGCAGCCCCTACGACCTCCAAGAGACCCAGTACTTC. Using reference TRBV5-1 and TRBJ2-5 for the parts outside the CDR3, the full variable domain is KAGVTQTPRYLIKTRGQQVTLSCSPISGHRSVSWYQQTPGQGLQFLFEYFSETQRNKGNFPGRFSGRQFSNSRSEMNVSTLELGDSALYLCASSPYDLQETQYFGPGTRLLVL.

This clonotype was counted a few times. V is TRBV20-1 and J is TRBJ1-2; D call uncertain. The CDR3 consists of 13 residues. Trimming stripped 4 bases from V and 4 bases from J, with 13 bases between. Per germline, CDR1 DFQATT and CDR2 SNEGSKA (reference sequence). The CDR3 DNA is TGCAGTGCTATCCCTCCCACGGCCTATGGCTACACCTTC. Translating gives CSAIPPTAYGYTF.

The genes are TRBV24-1 and TRBJ2-1; tentative D call: TRBD1 (6 bases). Trimming cost V 7 bases and J 6 bases, with 15 bases left between them. Looked up from germline, CDR1 is KGHDR and CDR2 is SFDVKD. The CDR3 spans 14 residues. DNA for the CDR3: TGTGCCACCAGCAGGGGCCTCGGGGCCAATGAGCAGTTCTTC. Translated: CATSRGLGANEQFF.

This clonotype was counted a few times. The V and J genes are TRBV20-1 and TRBJ2-4, with D unresolved. Per the germline V gene, CDR1 is DFQATT and CDR2 is SNEGSKA (reference sequence). V lost 3 bases, J lost 0 bases, and 6 bases lay in between. The CDR3 is 13 residues long. In nucleotides, the CDR3 is TGCAGTGCTAGGTTCCTAGCCAAAAACATTCAGTACTTC. Protein sequence: CSARFLAKNIQYF.

This clonotype has at least ten counts. The V and J genes are TRBV5-1 and TRBJ2-3; possible D gene TRBD1, 5 bases. The V end lost 0 bases, the J end lost 2 bases, and 7 bases lay between the germline ends. The CDR3 has 14 residues. CDR1 is SGHRS and CDR2 is YFSETQ in the germline V gene. The CDR3 region is CASSLDRSTDTQYF. In DNA, the CDR3 is TGCGCCAGCAGCTTGGACAGGTCCACAGATACGCAGTATTTT.

V and J are TRBV5-1 and TRBJ2-1, with 8 bases lining up with TRBD2. Germline CDR1 reads SGHRS; CDR2 reads YFSETQ. This CDR3 comprises 15 residues. The V segment lost 0 bases and the J segment 4 bases; nucleotides outside the gene matches: 3. The CDR3 sequence is CASSLAGTRYNEQFF. Written as DNA, the CDR3 is TGCGCCAGCAGCTTGGCGGGGACTAGATACAATGAGCAGTTCTTC.